What follows are 25 T cell receptor beta chains derived from one specimen sequenced in a study of blood T cell repertoires in COVID-19. Profiling relied on immunoSEQ multiplex PCR, and the TCRdb table lists in-frame clones only, not all of them. The table includes tens of thousands of clones, roughly 82% detected once. The sequenced material came from peripheral blood. The receptors originated from a man aged 60-69 years with acute or convalescent COVID-19.

The V and J genes are TRBV28 and TRBJ2-1, with TRBD2 matching over 8 bases. The germline V gene encodes CDR1 MDHEN and CDR2 SYDVKM. Trimming removed 1 base from V and 5 bases from J; junction bases left unmatched: 7. CDR3 length: 16 residues. CDR3: CASSLFSGALNNEQFF. The CDR3 DNA reads TGTGCCAGCAGTTTATTTAGCGGGGCCCTTAACAATGAGCAGTTCTTC.

The chain has TRBV28 and TRBJ2-5, with TRBD1 matching over 10 bases. Trimming removed 5 bases from V and 2 bases from J; junction bases left unmatched: 5. This CDR3 contains 15 residues. Germline loops: CDR1 MDHEN, CDR2 SYDVKM. CDR3 sequence: CASSRPGQGQETQYF. The CDR3 DNA follows: TGTGCCAGCAGTAGGCCGGGACAGGGGCAAGAGACCCAGTACTTC.

The chain links TRBV5-1 to TRBJ1-2; 9 bases map to TRBD1. Germline trimming cut 4 bases from V and 1 base from J; bases unmatched to any gene: 8. This CDR3 is 16 amino acids long. The germline V gene encodes CDR1 SGHRS and CDR2 YFSETQ. CDR3 sequence: CASSDTQGALNYGYTF. CDR3 DNA: TGCGCCAGCAGCGACACACAGGGGGCACTTAACTATGGCTACACCTTC.

The gene calls are TRBV13 and TRBJ2-3; 8 positions agree with TRBD1. Germline loops: CDR1 PRHDT, CDR2 FYEKMQ (reference sequence). With 4 bases clipped from V and 3 bases from J, the junction kept 6 bases outside the gene matches. The CDR3 runs to 15 residues. The CDR3 loop reads CASSSGQGTTDTQYF. The CDR3 coding sequence is TGTGCCAGCAGCTCAGGACAGGGCACGACAGATACGCAGTATTTT.

This clone was seen a single time. This chain connects TRBV27 to TRBJ2-7; 8 bases fit TRBD1. This CDR3 is 15 amino acids long. V shed 8 bases, J shed 3 bases, and the junction held 12 bases outside the gene matches. Germline V gene sequence: CDR1 MNHEY, CDR2 SMNVEV (reference sequence). In DNA form, the CDR3 reads TGTGCCAGCCACACCCGGACAGGGTTTAACTACGAGCAGTACTTC. Translation gives CASHTRTGFNYEQYF.

This chain joins TRBV5-4 and TRBJ2-3, with 9 bases that match TRBD2. With V trimmed by 0 bases and J by 3 bases, 2 bases remained unmatched. CDR1 and CDR2 from the germline V gene are SGHNT and YYREEE (reference sequence). This CDR3 comprises 15 residues. The CDR3 bases are TGTGCCAGCAGCTTGGTGCTAGCGGGGACAGATACGCAGTATTTT. Translating gives CASSLVLAGTDTQYF.

The chain joins TRBV11-2 to TRBJ1-4, with D unresolved. This CDR3 comprises 14 residues. Trimming cost V 3 bases and J 4 bases, with 9 bases left between them. In germline, CDR1 is SGHAT, CDR2 FQNNGV. The CDR3 loop reads CASSLRTDNEKLFF. The CDR3 region has the DNA TGTGCCAGCAGCTTGAGAACAGATAATGAAAAACTGTTTTTT.

The genes are TRBV11-1 and TRBJ1-1, with D maybe TRBD1 (6 bases). The germline gives CDR1 SGHAT, CDR2 FQDESV (reference sequence). The CDR3 covers 14 residues. V shed 4 bases and J shed 5 bases, with 14 bases lying between them. CDR3 DNA sequence: TGTGCCAGCAGCTCCGGGACATTAGAAACTGAAGCTTTCTTT. Its protein is CASSSGTLETEAFF. The variable domain in full, with the rest retrieved from reference TRBV11-1 and TRBJ1-1, is EAEVAQSPRYKITEKSQAVAFWCDPISGHATLYWYRQILGQGPELLVQFQDESVVDDSQLPKDRFSAERLKGVDSTLKIQPAELGDSAMYLCASSSGTLETEAFFGQGTRLTVV.

This sequence joins TRBV5-1 and TRBJ2-1, with D possibly matching TRBD1 (6 bases). The CDR3 consists of 12 residues. Germline assignment: CDR1 SGHRS and CDR2 YFSETQ. Trimming removed 3 bases from V and 14 bases from J, with 15 bases in between. CDR3 bases: TGCGCCAGCAGCTACACCGGGACATCCGAGTTCTTC. Amino acids: CASSYTGTSEFF.

V gene TRBV4-1 combines with J gene TRBJ2-1; D unclear. The CDR3 is 17 amino acids. The germline V and J ends were trimmed by 4 bases and 0 bases, with 16 bases remaining between them. CDR1 is MGHRA, CDR2 YSYEKL, per germline. This CDR3 reads CASSPVSNYFSYNEQFF. In DNA, the CDR3 is TGCGCCAGCAGCCCCGTATCCAACTACTTCTCCTACAATGAGCAGTTCTTC.

Details on this clone: A read error may produce the germline difference seen at one junction end. The genes are TRBV6-2 or TRBV6-3 and TRBJ1-2; possible D gene TRBD1, 5 bases. The germline gives CDR1 MNHEY, CDR2 SVGEGT. This CDR3 comprises 12 residues. This CDR3 reads CASSYSSGLAFF. The CDR3 DNA follows: TGTGCCAGCAGTTACTCGTCAGGGTTGGCCTTCTTC.

The gene calls are TRBV18 and TRBJ2-7; tentatively, D is TRBD2 (7 bases). CDR1 and CDR2 from the germline V gene are KGHSH and LQKENI. Trimming took 4 bases from V and 6 from J, leaving 16 bases between them. CDR3 length: 14 amino acids. The CDR3 region is CASSRTNGGAEQYV. In DNA form, the CDR3 reads TGTGCCAGCTCACGGACGAATGGGGGGGCCGAGCAGTACGTC.

The chain employs TRBV5-5 and TRBJ1-2; the D gene is possibly TRBD1 (6 bases). CDR1 SGHKS and CDR2 YYEKEE come from the germline V gene (reference sequence). V was cut by 4 bases and J by 8 bases, with 18 bases left in between. The CDR3 totals 14 residues. The CDR3 DNA follows: TGTGCCAGCAGCGGATCCGGGACATCCGCCGGCTACACCTTC. This sequence encodes CASSGSGTSAGYTF. The entire variable domain, with the rest obtained from reference TRBV5-5 and TRBJ1-2, is as follows: DAGVTQSPTHLIKTRGQQVTLRCSPISGHKSVSWYQQVLGQGPQFIFQYYEKEERGRGNFPDRFSARQFPNYSSELNVNALLLGDSALYLCASSGSGTSAGYTFGSGTRLTVV.

This sequence joins TRBV6-5 and TRBJ2-7; weak D call: TRBD2 (6 bases). Germline V gene sequence: CDR1 MNHEY, CDR2 SVGAGI. The CDR3 sequence is 14 residues long. Trimming removed 6 bases from V and 1 base from J, with 13 bases in between. The CDR3 sequence: CASSWEADSYEQYF. The CDR3 coding sequence is TGTGCCAGCAGCTGGGAGGCAGATTCCTACGAGCAGTACTTC.

The chain employs TRBV7-9 and TRBJ2-6; 9 bases agree with TRBD2. CDR1 SEHNR and CDR2 FQNEAQ come from the germline V gene (reference sequence). V lost 5 bases and J lost 3; bases outside the gene matches: 11. This CDR3 is built from 18 residues. CDR3 in DNA: TGTGCCAGCAGCCGGACCGCGGGGGGGCAGTTTGGGGCCAACGTCCTGACTTTC. It yields the protein CASSRTAGGQFGANVLTF. Full variable domain (rest looked up from reference TRBV7-9 and TRBJ2-6): DTGVSQNPRHKITKRGQNVTFRCDPISEHNRLYWYRQTLGQGPEFLTYFQNEAQLEKSRLLSDRFSAERPKGSFSTLEIQRTEQGDSAMYLCASSRTAGGQFGANVLTFGAGSRLTVL.

This clone has just a few counts. The chain carries TRBV10-1 and TRBJ1-1; possibly TRBD1 for D (6 bases). The CDR3 sequence is 19 residues long. V was pared by 1 base and J by 1 base, with 22 bases between. Germline V gene sequence: CDR1 WNHNN, CDR2 SYGVQD (reference sequence). CDR3 region: CASSEWDPRRGQRNTEAFF. Written as DNA, the CDR3 is TGCGCCAGCAGTGAGTGGGACCCCCGGCGAGGACAGAGGAACACTGAAGCTTTCTTT.

The chain has TRBV11-2 and TRBJ2-5, with TRBD1 matching over 9 bases. The V gene end was trimmed by 5 bases and the J gene end by 5 bases; junction bases not matched to a gene: 9. Germline V gene data show CDR1 as SGHAT and CDR2 as FQNNGV. There are 15 residues in the CDR3. This CDR3 reads CASSMTLGQGETQYF. DNA for the CDR3: TGTGCCAGCAGCATGACCCTAGGACAGGGGGAGACCCAGTACTTC.

This chain joins TRBV5-8 and TRBJ2-5; D possibly corresponds to TRBD2 (6 bases). Germline V gene sequence: CDR1 SGHTS, CDR2 YDEGEE. The CDR3 is 16 amino acids. V was shortened by 4 bases and J by 5 bases, with 21 bases between the two germline ends. The CDR3: CASSVDPGARGETQYF. CDR3 nucleotide sequence: TGTGCCAGCAGCGTGGATCCGGGAGCCCGGGGGGAGACCCAGTACTTC.

This clone appeared once. The chain has TRBV6-5 and TRBJ1-2; 7 positions match TRBD1. The CDR3 contains 14 residues. J lost 4 bases, V lost 10 bases, and 12 bases had no gene match. Germline-derived CDR1 and CDR2 are MNHEY and SVGAGI. CDR3 in amino acids: CATRDSFLGYGYTF. The DNA of the CDR3 is TGTGCCACCAGGGACAGCTTCCTTGGCTATGGCTACACCTTC.

The CDR3, as DNA: TGTGCCAGCAGTCCATACAGGGGTCACTATGGCTACACCTTC. Residues: CASSPYRGHYGYTF. V is TRBV28 and J is TRBJ1-2; 7 bases are shared with TRBD1. After removal of 5 bases from V and 3 bases from J, the junction contained 6 bases not matched to a gene. CDR3 size: 14 residues. Germline CDR1 and CDR2: MDHEN and SYDVKM.

The rearrangement joins TRBV12-3 or TRBV12-4 to TRBJ1-2, with 11 bases matching TRBD1. The CDR3 consists of 13 residues. With V trimmed by 3 bases and J by 11 bases, 5 bases remained unmatched. The CDR3 spells CASSFGQGATYTF. CDR3 sequence (DNA): TGTGCCAGCAGTTTTGGACAGGGGGCGACGTACACCTTC.

This sequence joins TRBV5-1 and TRBJ2-4; 7 bases align to TRBD1. Trimming cost V 0 bases and J 6 bases; bases outside gene matches: 9. Germline V lookup: CDR1 SGHRS, CDR2 YFSETQ. The CDR3 length is 16 residues. CDR3 bases: TGCGCCAGCAGCTTGGATGCGTCCCCAGGGGGAAACATTCAGTACTTC. The encoded protein is CASSLDASPGGNIQYF.

This chain links TRBV5-1 with TRBJ2-1; 12 bases line up with TRBD1. Germline CDR1 and CDR2: SGHRS and YFSETQ. The CDR3 totals 16 residues. The V segment lost 5 bases and the J segment 4 bases; nucleotides outside the gene matches: 7. The CDR3: CASSEPGQGAYNEQFF. CDR3 coding DNA: TGCGCCAGCAGTGAACCGGGACAGGGGGCATACAATGAGCAGTTCTTC. Drawing the rest from reference TRBV5-1 and TRBJ2-1, the complete variable domain is KAGVTQTPRYLIKTRGQQVTLSCSPISGHRSVSWYQQTPGQGLQFLFEYFSETQRNKGNFPGRFSGRQFSNSRSEMNVSTLELGDSALYLCASSEPGQGAYNEQFFGPGTRLTVL.

The genes are TRBV5-5 and TRBJ1-4, with D possibly being TRBD1 (5 bases). CDR3 size: 14 residues. Trimming left V 0 bases short and J 6 bases short, with 9 bases between. CDR1 and CDR2 (germline): SGHKS, YYEKEE (reference sequence). CDR3 nucleotide sequence: TGTGCCAGCAGCTTGGACTGGGGGGATGAAAAACTGTTTTTT. Residues: CASSLDWGDEKLFF. The entire variable domain, with the rest obtained from reference TRBV5-5 and TRBJ1-4, is as follows: DAGVTQSPTHLIKTRGQQVTLRCSPISGHKSVSWYQQVLGQGPQFIFQYYEKEERGRGNFPDRFSARQFPNYSSELNVNALLLGDSALYLCASSLDWGDEKLFFGSGTQLSVL.

The chain has TRBV12-3 or TRBV12-4 and TRBJ1-2; D unclear. The CDR3 is made up of 12 amino acids. V was clipped by 2 bases and J by 8 bases, with 9 bases between them. The CDR3 spells CASSLTEFGYTF. The CDR3 coding sequence is TGTGCCAGCAGTTTAACAGAATTCGGCTACACCTTC.